A selection of T cell receptor beta chains follows, all from one sample in a study of glioma-infiltrating T cells. Using its own MiXCR run on the multiplex PCR reads, TCRdb lists one record per CDR3 protein. The sample contains 300,000 to 450,000 distinct CDR3 sequences, approximately 42% of which appear only once. The sequencing input was glioma tissue, nonneoplastic brain tissue, or PBMCs (not recorded which). These receptors were taken from a human donor with low-grade glioma or glioblastoma, undergoing nonglioma brain surgery, or in good health (not recorded which). Both conserved end residues are part of each CDR3. A D gene is named only where the DNA matches it firmly. The size entry is marked missing in some rows and otherwise reads once, few, many or a size class.

j_call: TRBJ2-2; v_call: TRBV24-1; clone_size: few; d_call: TRBD2; cdr3_length: 15; cdr3_aa: CATTGTSGNTGELFF; cdr3_nt: TGTGCCACGACCGGGACTAGCGGCAACACCGGGGAGCTGTTTTTT
j_call: TRBJ2-5; v_call: TRBV20-1; clone_size: few; d_call: -; cdr3_length: 12; cdr3_aa: CSASGGEETQYF; cdr3_nt: TGCAGTGCTTCCGGAGGGGAGGAGACCCAGTACTTC
j_call: TRBJ2-5; v_call: TRBV20-1; clone_size: -; d_call: TRBD2; cdr3_length: 14; cdr3_aa: CSAHTGTSDETQYF; cdr3_nt: TGCAGTGCTCATACCGGGACTAGCGACGAGACCCAGTACTTC
j_call: TRBJ2-5; v_call: TRBV28; clone_size: many; d_call: -; cdr3_length: 15; cdr3_aa: CASSLKMSFIETQYF; cdr3_nt: TGTGCCAGCAGTTTAAAGATGTCGTTTATAGAGACCCAGTACTTC
j_call: TRBJ1-5; v_call: TRBV15; clone_size: -; d_call: -; cdr3_length: 15; cdr3_aa: CATSNFRVVDQPQHF; cdr3_nt: TGTGCCACCAGCAATTTCAGGGTGGTTGATCAGCCCCAGCATTTT
j_call: TRBJ2-5; v_call: TRBV11-2; clone_size: few; d_call: -; cdr3_length: 14; cdr3_aa: CASSLETGSETQYF; cdr3_nt: TGTGCCAGCAGCTTAGAAACAGGAAGTGAGACCCAGTACTTC
j_call: TRBJ2-3; v_call: TRBV7-9; clone_size: -; d_call: TRBD1; cdr3_length: 14; cdr3_aa: CASSLGQGTDTQYF; cdr3_nt: TGTGCCAGCAGCTTAGGACAGGGTACAGATACGCAGTATTTT
j_call: TRBJ1-1; v_call: TRBV7-7; clone_size: once; d_call: TRBD1; cdr3_length: 14; cdr3_aa: CTSSLRQGGTEAFF; cdr3_nt: TGTACCAGCAGCTTACGGCAGGGGGGAACTGAAGCTTTCTTT
j_call: TRBJ1-5; v_call: TRBV12-3/TRBV12-4; clone_size: few; d_call: TRBD1; cdr3_length: 15; cdr3_aa: CASSLSGGGNQPQHF; cdr3_nt: TGCGCCAGCAGCCTCTCAGGGGGCGGAAATCAGCCCCAGCATTTT
j_call: TRBJ2-5; v_call: TRBV20-1; clone_size: -; d_call: TRBD2; cdr3_length: 14; cdr3_aa: CSATEREGFETQYF; cdr3_nt: TGCAGTGCTACCGAGCGGGAGGGATTCGAGACCCAGTACTTC
j_call: TRBJ1-4; v_call: TRBV20-1; clone_size: few; d_call: -; cdr3_length: 13; cdr3_aa: CSAVGRGNEKLFF; cdr3_nt: TGCAGTGCCGTAGGACGGGGAAATGAAAAACTGTTTTTT
j_call: TRBJ2-7; v_call: TRBV20-1; clone_size: -; d_call: TRBD2; cdr3_length: 14; cdr3_aa: CSAPLAGGFYEQYF; cdr3_nt: TGCAGTGCTCCTCTAGCGGGAGGGTTCTACGAGCAGTACTTC